A single sample is the source of the 3 T cell receptor beta chains below, sequenced in a study of blood T cells in healthy people across ages. A sample-barcoded 5' primer and a J-beta primer mix were used in a second PCR of about 6 to 11 cycles. Using its own MiXCR run on the 5' RACE reads, TCRdb lists one record per CDR3 protein. The table lists around 990,000 distinct CDR3 sequences, roughly two fifths of them singletons. The specimen was blood. These receptors were taken from a man younger than 30 in good health.

The chain has TRBV12-3 or TRBV12-4 and TRBJ2-7; no definite D call. This CDR3 is built from 13 residues. Trimming took off 6 bases at V and 1 base at J, with 10 bases between the two ends. The CDR3: CASRSVGSYEQYF. The CDR3 DNA is TGTGCCAGCAGGAGTGTCGGATCCTACGAGCAGTACTTC.

The chain joins TRBV7-8 to TRBJ1-5; D might be TRBD1 (6 bases). Trimming removed 3 bases at V and 0 bases at J, with 21 bases between. Germline V lookup: CDR1 SGHVS, CDR2 FQNEAQ. The CDR3 has 19 residues. The CDR3 spells CASSLGRWDTRYSNQPQHF. DNA of the CDR3: TGTGCCAGCAGCTTGGGCCGATGGGACACTCGTTATAGCAATCAGCCCCAGCATTTT.

The CDR3 DNA reads TGTGCCAGCAGCTTAGCTTCGGGGGTGACAATGGAGCTGTTTTTT. Protein sequence: CASSLASGVTMELFF. This chain links TRBV11-2 with TRBJ2-2, with D perhaps TRBD2 (6 bases). This CDR3 spans 15 amino acids. V was pared by 1 base and J by 10 bases, with 16 bases between. Germline V gene lookup returns CDR1 SGHAT and CDR2 FQNNGV.